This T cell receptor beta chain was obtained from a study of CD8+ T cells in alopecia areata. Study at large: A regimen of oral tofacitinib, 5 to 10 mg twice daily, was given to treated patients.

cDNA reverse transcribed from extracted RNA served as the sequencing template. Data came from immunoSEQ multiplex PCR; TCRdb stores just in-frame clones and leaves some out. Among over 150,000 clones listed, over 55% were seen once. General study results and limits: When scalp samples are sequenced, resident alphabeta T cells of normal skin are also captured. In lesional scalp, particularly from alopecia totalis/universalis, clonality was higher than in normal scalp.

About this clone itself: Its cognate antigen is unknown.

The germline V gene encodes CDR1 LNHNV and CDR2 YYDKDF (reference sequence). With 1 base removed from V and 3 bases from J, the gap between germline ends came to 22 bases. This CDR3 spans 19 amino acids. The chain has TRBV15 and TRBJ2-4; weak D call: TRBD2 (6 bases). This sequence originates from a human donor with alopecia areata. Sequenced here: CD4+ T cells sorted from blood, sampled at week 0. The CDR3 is CATSRGQRGGNRGKNIQYF. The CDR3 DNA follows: TGTGCCACCAGCAGAGGCCAAAGAGGCGGGAATCGAGGCAAAAACATTCAGTACTTC. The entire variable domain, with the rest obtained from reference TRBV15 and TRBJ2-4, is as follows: DAMVIQNPRYQVTQFGKPVTLSCSQTLNHNVMYWYQQKSSQAPKLLFHYYDKDFNNEADTPDNFQSRRPNTSFCFLDIRSPGLGDTAMYLCATSRGQRGGNRGKNIQYFGAGTRLSVL.